The rows below give T cell receptor beta chains drawn from one sample of a study of cytomegalovirus exposure and HLA in healthy donors. Assay used: immunoSEQ multiplex PCR; TCRdb lists only in-frame clones, some missing. The profile shows 200,000 to 250,000 clones, 70% to 90% of them singletons. Sequencing was done on a sample of PBMCs. Receptors originate from a human donor in good health. CDR3s include the opening cysteine and the closing phenylalanine or tryptophan. Fields, in order: D gene, clone size, J gene, V gene, CDR3 protein, CDR3 DNA. The D gene is left open where the match is weak. Size values are once, few and many counts, or a class for expanded clones, and some rows have none.

>NA|NA|TRBJ2-1|TRBV7-9
CASSPWVRGSSYNEQFF
TGTGCCAGCAGCCCTTGGGTGAGGGGGAGCTCCTACAATGAGCAGTTCTTC
>TRBD1|NA|TRBJ2-2|TRBV11-3
CASSRTRTGWAVGELFF
TGTGCCAGCAGCCGAACCCGGACAGGGTGGGCGGTCGGGGAGCTGTTTTTT
>NA|once|TRBJ1-4|TRBV28
CATNPAPRQIKLFF
TGTGCCACCAACCCCGCCCCGAGACAGATAAAACTGTTTTTT
>NA|NA|TRBJ1-1|TRBV29-1
CSVEDRRSFWNTEAFF
TGCAGCGTTGAAGATCGGAGGTCCTTTTGGAACACTGAAGCTTTCTTT
>TRBD1|once|TRBJ2-7|TRBV6-5
CASSYRRDRAYEQYF
TGTGCCAGCAGTTACCGCCGGGACAGGGCGTACGAGCAGTACTTC
>NA|NA|TRBJ2-3|TRBV5-1
CASSSQMPSTDTQYF
TGCGCCAGCAGCTCTCAGATGCCTAGCACAGATACGCAGTATTTT
>NA|once|TRBJ2-7|TRBV7-6
CASSLEEGYGSEQYF
TGTGCCAGCAGCTTAGAGGAGGGATATGGATCCGAGCAGTACTTC
>TRBD1|NA|TRBJ1-5|TRBV6-5
CASSSRTGHSNQPQHF
TGTGCCAGCAGTTCCAGGACAGGGCATAGCAATCAGCCCCAGCATTTT
>NA|NA|TRBJ2-7|TRBV19
CASSSQGTYEQYF
TGTGCCAGTAGTAGCCAGGGCACCTACGAGCAGTACTTC
>NA|NA|TRBJ1-3|TRBV7-2
CASSLDWGPGNTIYF
TGTGCCAGCAGCTTAGATTGGGGCCCTGGAAACACCATATATTTT
>NA|NA|TRBJ2-7|TRBV5-1
CASRRSALEDEQYF
TGCGCCAGCAGACGTTCAGCCCTAGAGGACGAGCAGTACTTC
>TRBD1|once|TRBJ2-7|TRBV4-2
CASSQGTAVYEQYF
TGTGCCAGCAGCCAGGGGACAGCCGTTTACGAGCAGTACTTC
>TRBD1|NA|TRBJ2-7|TRBV2
CASSLQGEYSYEQYF
TGTGCCAGCAGTCTTCAGGGGGAATACTCCTACGAGCAGTACTTC
>TRBD2|few|TRBJ2-1|TRBV28
CASSLRTVKIAGFRNEQFF
TGTGCCAGCAGTTTAAGGACCGTGAAGATAGCGGGATTTCGGAATGAGCAGTTCTTC
>TRBD1|NA|TRBJ1-5|TRBV6-1
CASSVSRTGRYSNQPQHF
TGTGCCAGCAGTGTTAGCCGGACAGGGAGGTATAGCAATCAGCCCCAGCATTTT